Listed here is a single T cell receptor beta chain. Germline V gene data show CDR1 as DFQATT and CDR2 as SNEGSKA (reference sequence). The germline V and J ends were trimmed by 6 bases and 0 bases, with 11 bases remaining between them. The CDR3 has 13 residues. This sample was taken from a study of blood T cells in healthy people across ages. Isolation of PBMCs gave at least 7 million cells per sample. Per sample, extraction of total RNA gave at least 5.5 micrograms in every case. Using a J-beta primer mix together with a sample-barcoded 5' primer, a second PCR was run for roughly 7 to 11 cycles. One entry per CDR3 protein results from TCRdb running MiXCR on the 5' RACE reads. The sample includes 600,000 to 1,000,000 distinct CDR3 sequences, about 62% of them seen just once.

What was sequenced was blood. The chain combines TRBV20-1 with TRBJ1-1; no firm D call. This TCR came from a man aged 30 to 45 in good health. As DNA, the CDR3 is TGCAGTGCCATTGGGATGTTGAACACTGAAGCTTTCTTT. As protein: CSAIGMLNTEAFF.